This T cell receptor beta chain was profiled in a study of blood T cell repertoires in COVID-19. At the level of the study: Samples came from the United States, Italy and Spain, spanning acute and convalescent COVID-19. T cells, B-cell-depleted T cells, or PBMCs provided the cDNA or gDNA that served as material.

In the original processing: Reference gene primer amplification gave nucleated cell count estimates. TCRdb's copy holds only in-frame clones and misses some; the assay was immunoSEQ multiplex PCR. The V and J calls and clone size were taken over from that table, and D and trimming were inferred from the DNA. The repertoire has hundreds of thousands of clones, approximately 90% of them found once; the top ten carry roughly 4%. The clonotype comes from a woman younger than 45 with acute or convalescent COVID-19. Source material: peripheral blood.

CDR3 sequence: CASSSGTGPDNEQFF. As DNA, the CDR3 is TGTGCCAGCAGCTCCGGGACAGGCCCTGACAATGAGCAGTTCTTC. This chain connects TRBV5-4 to TRBJ2-1; TRBD1 agrees at 8 bases. The J segment lost 5 bases and the V segment lost 3 bases, leaving 7 bases of the junction unmatched. This CDR3 comprises 15 residues. CDR1 SGHNT and CDR2 YYREEE come from the germline V gene (reference sequence).